This T cell receptor beta chain is drawn from a study of post-analysis software for immune sequencing data. The CDR3 sequence is 15 residues long. V lost 4 bases and J lost 3, with 16 bases in between. CDR1 and CDR2 from the germline V gene are SGHAT and FQNNGV. Included in the TCR beta cDNA libraries were unique molecular identifiers. TCRdb recomputed calls from the PCR reads with MiXCR, one row per CDR3 protein. The table has about 500,000 distinct CDR3 sequences, 45% seen once; the top ten hold 9.5% to 13%. On this clonotype: The antigen remains undetermined.

Study-wide results and limits: In patients, about 5 TRBV segments were more frequent than in controls, with TRBV5-6, TRBV5-1 and TRBV20-1 among them.

V gene TRBV11-2 combines with J gene TRBJ2-7; TRBD1 or TRBD2 may be the D gene (5 bases each). The specimen sequenced was blood. The sequence was collected from a girl between 5 and 17 years old with multiple sclerosis. CDR3 region: CASSSGAAPIYEQYF. The CDR3 region has the DNA TGTGCCAGCAGCTCCGGGGCAGCCCCTATCTACGAGCAGTACTTC.